The present T cell receptor (beta chain) was sequenced within a study of blood T cell repertoires in COVID-19. About the research overall: T cells, B-cell-depleted T cells, or PBMCs supplied cDNA or gDNA.

The CDR3 loop spans 12 amino acids. Trimming took 5 bases from V and 2 from J, leaving 6 bases between them. The germline CDR1 and CDR2 sequences are MDHEN and SYDVKM. Authors' data handling: Estimation of nucleated cell counts was performed using reference gene primer amplification. Sequenced by immunoSEQ multiplex PCR; TCRdb stores in-frame clones only, minus some. D and trimming were read from the DNA, whereas the V and J calls and clone size are those reported in that table. Here the sample spans 87,000 or so clones, around 84% being singletons. The TCR comes from a woman older than 75 in a cohort sampled during active or convalescent COVID-19. The sample comprised peripheral blood. The genes are TRBV28 and TRBJ1-2; D is unclear. The CDR3 reads CASSITNYGYTF. The CDR3 nucleotides read TGTGCCAGCAGTATCACAAACTATGGCTACACCTTC.